This TCR beta chain came from a study of blood T cell repertoires in COVID-19. Study overall: Acute and convalescent COVID-19 specimens originated in the United States, Italy and Spain. In each case, the material was cDNA or gDNA derived from T cells, B-cell-depleted T cells, or PBMCs.

The CDR3 spans 14 residues. V was shortened by 5 bases and J by 6 bases, with 16 bases between the two germline ends. Germline V gene lookup returns CDR1 SEHNR and CDR2 FQNEAQ (reference sequence). In Seattle, patients joined the study during active infection and were tracked longitudinally. Per the study methods: Reference gene primer amplification in the assay estimated nucleated cell counts. Assay: immunoSEQ multiplex PCR; the TCRdb copy retains only in-frame clones and omits some. D and trimming come from the DNA, and the V and J calls and clone size come from that table. Of 150,000 to 200,000 clones in the sample, around 75% are singletons; the top ten hold over 5%.

The sample comprised peripheral blood. The sequence was obtained from a woman between 35 and 50 years old with COVID-19, enrolled during active disease. V usage is TRBV7-9 and J usage is TRBJ1-2, with D possibly being TRBD1 (6 bases). As DNA, the CDR3 is TGTGCCAGCAGCGTGAGACAGGCTGCCAATGGCTACACCTTC. This codes for CASSVRQAANGYTF.